Shown below are 31 T cell receptor beta chains from a single sample sequenced in a study of cytomegalovirus exposure and HLA in healthy donors. The PCR made use of 60 Vbeta and 13 Jbeta primers. Measured with immunoSEQ multiplex PCR; TCRdb has only the in-frame clones, and not every one. The table has more than 85,000 clones, around 72% seen once. Source material: PBMCs. The receptors here all came from a male donor in good health and CMV-seronegative.

This sequence joins TRBV18 and TRBJ1-1; tentatively, D is TRBD1 (5 bases). Trimming pared 1 base from V and 4 bases from J, leaving 10 bases between. This CDR3 contains 14 residues. CDR1 and CDR2 (germline): KGHSH, LQKENI. The CDR3 DNA follows: TGTGCCAGCTCACCACAGGGGTTCGGCACTGAAGCTTTCTTT. Translation: CASSPQGFGTEAFF.

This chain links TRBV15 with TRBJ1-4, with a possible D match to TRBD1 (5 bases). CDR3 length equals 16 residues. From germline, CDR1 is LNHNV and CDR2 YYDKDF (reference sequence). V was shortened by 1 base and J by 7 bases, with 16 bases between the two germline ends. The CDR3 DNA reads TGTGCCACCAGCAGAGTACCGGGTCAGGGAAGTGAAAAACTGTTTTTT. This encodes CATSRVPGQGSEKLFF.

This clone occurred once. The rearrangement links TRBV28 to TRBJ2-5; D is unresolved. V lost 3 bases to trimming and J lost 1 base, with 9 bases between them. The CDR3 is made up of 14 amino acids. Germline loops: CDR1 MDHEN, CDR2 SYDVKM. CDR3 amino acids: CASSLVRFQETQYF. CDR3 sequence (DNA): TGTGCCAGCAGTTTGGTGCGGTTCCAAGAGACCCAGTACTTC.

This clone turned up a few times. The chain is built from TRBV7-9 and TRBJ2-7; TRBD2 might be the D (6 bases). V was pared by 2 bases and J by 3 bases, with 8 bases between. Germline loops: CDR1 SEHNR, CDR2 FQNEAQ (reference sequence). This CDR3 comprises 13 residues. The CDR3 loop reads CASSLPGLYEQYF. The CDR3 coding sequence is TGTGCCAGCAGCTTACCGGGACTCTACGAGCAGTACTTC.

The CDR3 nucleotides read TGTGCCAGCAGAGGACAGGCTACCTACGAGCAGTACTTC. Protein product: CASRGQATYEQYF. This rearrangement joins TRBV28 to TRBJ2-7; 7 bases are a match to TRBD1. J was trimmed by 2 bases and V by 6 bases; bases with no gene match: 4. CDR1 and CDR2 (germline): MDHEN, SYDVKM. CDR3 length: 13 residues.

The V call is TRBV13, the J call TRBJ1-2; no reliable D call. The CDR3 has 19 residues. Germline loops: CDR1 PRHDT, CDR2 FYEKMQ (reference sequence). The V end lost 5 bases, the J end lost 5 bases, and 30 bases lay between the germline ends. This chain's CDR3 is CASSPLGTPESRGRYGYTF. The CDR3, as DNA: TGTGCCAGCAGCCCATTGGGTACGCCGGAATCCCGGGGTCGTTATGGCTACACCTTC.

The V call is TRBV7-3, the J call TRBJ2-3; TRBD2 agrees at 9 bases. The junction had 8 bases not matched to a gene; V was cut back by 1 base and J by 6 bases. The CDR3 has 16 amino acids. Per the germline V gene, CDR1 is SGHTA and CDR2 is FQGTGA. Here the CDR3 reads CASSLITGRGGDTQYF. The CDR3 DNA reads as TGTGCCAGCAGCTTAATAACGGGGCGGGGGGGCGATACGCAGTATTTT.

The CDR3 DNA is TGTGCCAGTGGACAGGGGATCTTATCTAACTATGGCTACACCTTC. Encoded protein: CASGQGILSNYGYTF. The genes are TRBV2 and TRBJ1-2, with 9 bases aligning to TRBD1. Germline lookup yields CDR1 SNHLY and CDR2 FYNNEI. This CDR3 comprises 15 residues. The junction had 8 bases not matched to a gene; V was cut back by 9 bases and J by 0 bases.

The V gene is TRBV18, the J gene TRBJ2-7; 14 nucleotides line up with TRBD2. With V trimmed by 5 bases and J by 4 bases, 4 bases remained unmatched. Germline values: CDR1 KGHSH, CDR2 LQKENI. The CDR3 consists of 15 residues. The CDR3 loop reads CASSTTSGRGYEQYF. CDR3 coding DNA: TGTGCCAGCTCAACGACTAGCGGGAGGGGTTACGAGCAGTACTTC.

The chain uses TRBV7-3 and TRBJ2-7; 7 bases are shared with TRBD1. The CDR3 is 14 residues long. Germline V gene sequence: CDR1 SGHTA, CDR2 FQGTGA. J gave up 4 bases and V 5 bases, and 8 bases lay outside the gene matches. CDR3 coding DNA: TGTGCCAGCAGCCCCTCCGGGACAGAATACGAGCAGTACTTC. It is translated as CASSPSGTEYEQYF.

In its sample, this clone was seen once. This chain links TRBV5-3 with TRBJ1-4; 9 bases are shared with TRBD1. TRBV5-3 is annotated as an ORF whose role is uncertain. There are 17 residues in the CDR3. With V trimmed by 3 bases and J by 8 bases, 14 bases remained unmatched. In nucleotides, the CDR3 is TGTGCCAGAAGCTGTGGACAGGGGAAGGGGTTTTGGGAAAAACTGTTTTTT. Its protein is CARSCGQGKGFWEKLFF.

V is TRBV6-5 and J is TRBJ1-2, with unresolved D. Germline V CDR1 and CDR2: MNHEY, SVGAGI. V was shortened by 0 bases and J by 5 bases, with 10 bases between the two germline ends. The CDR3 runs to 14 residues. CDR3 sequence (DNA): TGTGCCAGCAGTTACTCGGTGCGGGCTTATGGCTACACCTTC. The encoded protein is CASSYSVRAYGYTF.

V is TRBV27 and J is TRBJ2-7; TRBD1 matches 8 bases. This CDR3 region has 14 residues. V lost 1 base to trimming and J lost 3 bases; unmatched junction nucleotides: 2. From germline, CDR1 is MNHEY and CDR2 SMNVEV (reference sequence). The CDR3 DNA reads as TGTGCCAGCAGTTTATTGGGGACAGGCTACGAGCAGTACTTC. Translating it yields CASSLLGTGYEQYF.

The chain uses TRBV27 and TRBJ1-5, with D uncertain. This CDR3 has 19 amino acids. Germline V lookup: CDR1 MNHEY, CDR2 SMNVEV (reference sequence). Trimming took off 6 bases at V and 0 bases at J, with 24 bases between the two ends. This CDR3 reads CASSKRAPQPRYSNQPQHF. In nucleotides, the CDR3 is TGTGCCAGCAGCAAGCGGGCCCCACAACCGAGATATAGCAATCAGCCCCAGCATTTT.

The chain's CDR3 is CASSLVAGAGEQYF. CDR3 in DNA: TGTGCCAGCAGCTTAGTAGCGGGGGCGGGCGAGCAGTACTTC. The gene calls are TRBV7-2 and TRBJ2-5; 9 bases fit TRBD2. Gene TRBJ2-7 matches the end of the DNA better, so the J call may be wrong. Germline V gives CDR1 SGHTA, CDR2 FQGNSA. The CDR3 spans 14 residues.

This clone was seen once. The chain uses TRBV5-1 and TRBJ1-2; 8 positions match TRBD1. The germline V gene encodes CDR1 SGHRS and CDR2 YFSETQ. Trimming cost V 1 base and J 6 bases; bases outside gene matches: 5. This CDR3 spans 14 amino acids. The DNA of the CDR3 is TGCGCCAGCAGCTTGCGTGACAGGGGTAATGGCTACACCTTC. Its translation: CASSLRDRGNGYTF.

The genes are TRBV9 and TRBJ2-5; D is uncertain. Near its end, the DNA agrees better with TRBJ2-7, so the J call may be wrong. The CDR3 spans 14 residues. The germline gives CDR1 SGDLS, CDR2 YYNGEE. CDR3 residues: CASSVDGSSVEQYF. CDR3 bases: TGTGCCAGCAGCGTAGACGGTTCCTCTGTCGAGCAGTACTTC.

The table lists this clone with a few counts. The CDR3 nucleotides read TGTGCCAGCGAAACTAGCGAATCTTCCTACAATGAGCAGTTCTTC. Translation gives CASETSESSYNEQFF. The rearrangement links TRBV6-1 to TRBJ2-1; 7 bases match TRBD2. In germline, CDR1 is MNHNS, CDR2 SASEGT. Germline trimming cut 8 bases from V and 1 base from J; bases unmatched to any gene: 8. The CDR3 length is 15 residues.

This chain joins TRBV7-6 and TRBJ2-2; TRBD1 matches at 7 bases. This CDR3 spans 21 amino acids. Germline V gene data show CDR1 as SGHVS and CDR2 as FNYEAQ. J was trimmed by 0 bases and V by 3 bases; bases with no gene match: 19. The CDR3 DNA sequence: TGTGCCAGCAGCTTTACCAAACAGGGGCCGGAGCACCCCCCGAACACCGGGGAGCTGTTTTTT. It is translated as CASSFTKQGPEHPPNTGELFF.

The V call is TRBV5-5, the J call TRBJ1-1; D is possibly TRBD1 (5 bases). This CDR3 is 16 amino acids long. CDR1 and CDR2 from the germline V gene are SGHKS and YYEKEE (reference sequence). V was trimmed by 4 bases and J by 0 bases, leaving 16 bases between them. CDR3 protein: CASSAQGLVMNTEAFF. The CDR3 DNA reads TGTGCCAGCAGCGCCCAGGGCCTGGTAATGAACACTGAAGCTTTCTTT.

The V call is TRBV7-2, the J call TRBJ2-7, with 12 bases identical to TRBD2. The CDR3 has 15 residues. The germline gives CDR1 SGHTA, CDR2 FQGNSA. Unmatched junction bases numbered 4, after V lost 4 bases and J lost 3 bases. CDR3 bases: TGTGCCAGCAGCTCAGGACTAGCGGGACACTACGAGCAGTACTTC. Amino acid sequence: CASSSGLAGHYEQYF.

The chain links TRBV30 to TRBJ2-1; D remains unclear. The CDR3 extends over 11 amino acids. Trimming shortened V by 4 bases and J by 8 bases, and 9 bases separated the two germline ends. Germline V gene lookup returns CDR1 GTSNPN and CDR2 SVGIG (reference sequence). Written as DNA, the CDR3 is TGTGCCTGGAAAAAATTAGATGAGCAGTTCTTC. This codes for CAWKKLDEQFF.

This clone was picked up a small number of times. The chain links TRBV28 to TRBJ1-1; no firm D call. CDR3 size: 15 residues. Germline CDR1 MDHEN, CDR2 SYDVKM. The V end was cut by 5 bases, the J end by 0 bases, with 13 bases between. The chain's CDR3 is CASSRTDSMNTEAFF. Here the CDR3 DNA reads TGTGCCAGCAGTCGAACAGATTCGATGAACACTGAAGCTTTCTTT. Looking up the rest from reference TRBV28 and TRBJ1-1 gives the full variable domain: DVKVTQSSRYLVKRTGEKVFLECVQDMDHENMFWYRQDPGLGLRLIYFSYDVKMKEKGDIPEGYSVSREKKERFSLILESASTNQTSMYLCASSRTDSMNTEAFFGQGTRLTVV.

The chain uses TRBV5-4 and TRBJ1-3; D is uncertain. The CDR3 sequence is 11 residues long. Trimming left V 7 bases short and J 2 bases short, with 4 bases between. The germline gives CDR1 SGHNT, CDR2 YYREEE (reference sequence). CDR3 nucleotides: TGTGCCAGCGGAGCTGGAAACACCATATATTTT. Residues: CASGAGNTIYF.

This chain connects TRBV19 to TRBJ2-4; possibly TRBD1 for D (5 bases). CDR3 length equals 15 residues. Trimming removed 7 bases at V and 4 bases at J, with 17 bases between. Germline V gives CDR1 LNHDA, CDR2 SQIVND (reference sequence). In nucleotides, the CDR3 is TGTGCCAGTAAACCTCAGGGCGTCGGGAAAAACATTCAGTACTTC. It codes for CASKPQGVGKNIQYF.

This clone came up once. The chain employs TRBV2 and TRBJ1-1; a weak D match, TRBD1 (5 bases). CDR3 length: 16 residues. Per the germline V gene, CDR1 is SNHLY and CDR2 is FYNNEI. V was pared by 4 bases and J by 1 base, with 16 bases between. The CDR3 DNA reads as TGTGCCAGCAGTGGATATGCGCAGGGCCCGAACACTGAAGCTTTCTTT. Translation gives CASSGYAQGPNTEAFF.

The chain recombines TRBV2 with TRBJ1-5; TRBD1 matches at 9 bases. Germline loops: CDR1 SNHLY, CDR2 FYNNEI. This CDR3 region has 15 residues. V was pared by 2 bases and J by 7 bases, with 6 bases of the junction left unmatched. The chain's CDR3 is CASSENRGLGQPQHF. CDR3 sequence (DNA): TGTGCCAGCAGTGAAAACAGGGGGCTTGGACAGCCCCAGCATTTT.

This clone was seen more than once but under ten times. V usage is TRBV27 and J usage is TRBJ2-3, with 12 bases identical to TRBD2. The V segment lost 8 bases and the J segment 6 bases; nucleotides outside the gene matches: 6. Germline lookup yields CDR1 MNHEY and CDR2 SMNVEV (reference sequence). The CDR3 has 14 residues. Written as DNA, the CDR3 is TGTGCCAGCCGACTAGCGGGGGCGGAGGATACGCAGTATTTT. Residues: CASRLAGAEDTQYF.

The gene calls are TRBV5-4 and TRBJ1-1; perhaps TRBD1 as D (5 bases). Looked up from germline, CDR1 is SGHNT and CDR2 is YYREEE (reference sequence). Trimming pared 5 bases from V and 1 base from J, leaving 15 bases between. CDR3 length: 15 residues. CDR3 region: CASRPDRNWNTEAFF. The CDR3 DNA sequence: TGTGCCAGCAGACCTGACAGAAACTGGAACACTGAAGCTTTCTTT.

The chain couples TRBV11-2 to TRBJ2-7, with TRBD2 identical over 11 bases. The CDR3 runs 15 residues. The trim removed 1 base at V and 4 bases at J, leaving 3 bases unmatched. Germline V CDR1 and CDR2: SGHAT, FQNNGV. CDR3 protein: CASSLGASGRYEQYF. As DNA, the CDR3 is TGTGCCAGCAGCTTAGGGGCTAGCGGGAGGTACGAGCAGTACTTC.

CDR3 DNA sequence: TGTGCCAGCACCTTACAGGGGGCTTTTGGAGGGTCTTCGAACACCGGGGAGCTGTTTTTT. Its translation: CASTLQGAFGGSSNTGELFF. This chain joins TRBV5-8 and TRBJ2-2; 9 bases line up with TRBD1. The CDR3 runs 20 residues. Trimming cost V 6 bases and J 0 bases; bases outside gene matches: 18. CDR1 and CDR2 from the germline V gene are SGHTS and YDEGEE.